This T cell receptor beta chain stems from a study of T-cell memory formation after mild COVID-19. Study-level findings and limits: Most CD4+ clones that shrank were in CM and EM, while CD8+ ones turned up in EMRA.

This clonotype showed up just a few times. Its target is not known. Each CDR3 protein gets one entry after TCRdb re-called the 5' RACE reads with MiXCR. Found here are roughly 450,000 distinct CDR3 sequences, 15% to 20% of them singletons; the top ten hold 9% to 15%. CDR1 is SGHRS and CDR2 is YFSETQ in the germline V gene. This CDR3 spans 15 amino acids. V lost 0 bases and J 3 bases, leaving 12 bases between the germline ends. The rearrangement uses TRBV5-1 and TRBJ1-1, with D tentatively TRBD1 (5 bases). The sequencing input was PBMCs or a T cell subset sorted from them (not recorded which). This receptor was identified in an adult woman who had mild COVID-19 (a few samples of this study predate the infection). Cell type and time point are not known. CDR3 sequence reads: CASSLDGGGDTEAFF. The CDR3 DNA reads TGCGCCAGCAGCTTGGACGGGGGTGGGGACACTGAAGCTTTCTTT. The full variable domain, with the rest looked up from reference TRBV5-1 and TRBJ1-1, is KAGVTQTPRYLIKTRGQQVTLSCSPISGHRSVSWYQQTPGQGLQFLFEYFSETQRNKGNFPGRFSGRQFSNSRSEMNVSTLELGDSALYLCASSLDGGGDTEAFFGQGTRLTVV.